These T cell receptor beta chains were read from a single sample in a study of T-cell reconstitution after alpha-beta-depleted transplantation in children. MiXCR, run by TCRdb on the PCR reads, gives a single entry per CDR3 protein. The sample contains almost 250,000 distinct CDR3 sequences, over 20% of which appear only once. This specimen was PBMCs, taken before TCRalphabeta/CD19-depleted stem cell transplant. The receptors derive from a girl aged 2 to 9 with Fanconi anemia, due to receive a stem cell transplant. CDR3s include the opening cysteine and the closing phenylalanine or tryptophan. The D gene is left open where the match is weak. Clone size is not always given. Where it is, it says once, few, many or a class for expanded clones.

CDR3 DNA: TGTGCCAGCGGTTTCCGAGCGGTCACAGATACGCAGTATTTT; CDR3 protein: CASGFRAVTDTQYF; D gene: -; V gene: TRBV25-1; clone size: -; J gene: TRBJ2-3
CDR3 DNA: TGCAGCGTTGAGTTTTTGGGGAGACTCTCTTTC; CDR3 protein: CSVEFLGRLSF; D gene: -; V gene: TRBV29-1; clone size: many; J gene: TRBJ1-2
CDR3 DNA: TGTGCCAGCAGACGAATGGGCACTGAAGCTTTCTTT; CDR3 protein: CASRRMGTEAFF; D gene: -; V gene: TRBV6-2/TRBV6-3; clone size: few; J gene: TRBJ1-1
CDR3 DNA: TGTGCCAGCAGCAAAGTCAAAGATACGCAGTATTTT; CDR3 protein: CASSKVKDTQYF; D gene: -; V gene: TRBV21-1; clone size: many; J gene: TRBJ2-3
CDR3 DNA: TGTGCCAGCTCACCCAGTCTAACCTACGAGCAGTACTTC; CDR3 protein: CASSPSLTYEQYF; D gene: -; V gene: TRBV18; clone size: -; J gene: TRBJ2-7
CDR3 DNA: TGTGCCTCGGGGAGAATCCGAGAGACCCAGTACTTC; CDR3 protein: CASGRIRETQYF; D gene: -; V gene: TRBV28; clone size: -; J gene: TRBJ2-5
CDR3 DNA: TGTGCCAGCAGCTTTACGGGGCGCGATGGCTACACCTTC; CDR3 protein: CASSFTGRDGYTF; D gene: -; V gene: TRBV7-9; clone size: few; J gene: TRBJ1-2
CDR3 DNA: TGCAGTGACAGCGGGACTAGCGGGACAGATACGCAGTATTTT; CDR3 protein: CSDSGTSGTDTQYF; D gene: TRBD2; V gene: TRBV20-1; clone size: many; J gene: TRBJ2-3
CDR3 DNA: TGTGCCAGCAGCGACCAGGGGCCCCCCCAAGAGACCCAGTACTTC; CDR3 protein: CASSDQGPPQETQYF; D gene: -; V gene: TRBV2; clone size: -; J gene: TRBJ2-5
CDR3 DNA: TGTGCCAGCAGTGAATTCGTCCACAATGAGCAGTTCTTC; CDR3 protein: CASSEFVHNEQFF; D gene: -; V gene: TRBV25-1; clone size: many; J gene: TRBJ2-1
CDR3 DNA: TGCAGCGTTGAAGAGGAGAGGGGCCCCTTCTATGGCTACACCTTC; CDR3 protein: CSVEEERGPFYGYTF; D gene: -; V gene: TRBV29-1; clone size: many; J gene: TRBJ1-2
CDR3 DNA: TGTGCCAGCAGTAACCGACAGGGCAATGAGCAGTTCTTC; CDR3 protein: CASSNRQGNEQFF; D gene: TRBD1; V gene: TRBV6-2/TRBV6-3; clone size: few; J gene: TRBJ2-1
CDR3 DNA: TGTGCCAGCAGCTTGGATGGCAGAAGCTCCTACGAGCAGTACTTC; CDR3 protein: CASSLDGRSSYEQYF; D gene: -; V gene: TRBV5-6; clone size: many; J gene: TRBJ2-7
CDR3 DNA: TGTGCCAGCAGCTTTGTAGCGGGGGGCCTCTCTGGGGCCAACGTCCTGACTTTC; CDR3 protein: CASSFVAGGLSGANVLTF; D gene: TRBD2; V gene: TRBV7-2; clone size: many; J gene: TRBJ2-6
CDR3 DNA: TGCAGCGTTGAAAATGGCCTAATGGAGACCCAGTACTTC; CDR3 protein: CSVENGLMETQYF; D gene: -; V gene: TRBV29-1; clone size: few; J gene: TRBJ2-5
CDR3 DNA: TGTGCCAGCAGTGAATCCAGGGACGAGCAGTACTTC; CDR3 protein: CASSESRDEQYF; D gene: -; V gene: TRBV25-1; clone size: -; J gene: TRBJ2-7
CDR3 DNA: TGCAGTGCCCCAATCACTAGCGGGAGAGGGGAGACCCAGTACTTC; CDR3 protein: CSAPITSGRGETQYF; D gene: TRBD2; V gene: TRBV20-1; clone size: -; J gene: TRBJ2-5
CDR3 DNA: TGTGCCAGCAGCGAAGGGCCAGGGGGCTATGGCTACACCTTC; CDR3 protein: CASSEGPGGYGYTF; D gene: TRBD1; V gene: TRBV9; clone size: -; J gene: TRBJ1-2
CDR3 DNA: TGCAGTGCTAGACAACCTGGAAACACCATATATTTT; CDR3 protein: CSARQPGNTIYF; D gene: -; V gene: TRBV20-1; clone size: -; J gene: TRBJ1-3
CDR3 DNA: TGCAGTGCTAGAGATTCCGGGACAGGAGTGTTCTTC; CDR3 protein: CSARDSGTGVFF; D gene: TRBD1; V gene: TRBV20-1; clone size: -; J gene: TRBJ2-1
CDR3 DNA: TGTGCCAGCAGCTTTACTCCCGGGACTATGGACACAGATACGCAGTATTTT; CDR3 protein: CASSFTPGTMDTDTQYF; D gene: TRBD2; V gene: TRBV7-6; clone size: -; J gene: TRBJ2-3
CDR3 DNA: TGTGCCAGCAGTTTCGGCGGGAGGGCGGGTGAGCAGTACTTC; CDR3 protein: CASSFGGRAGEQYF; D gene: TRBD2; V gene: TRBV27; clone size: many; J gene: TRBJ2-7
CDR3 DNA: TGTGCCACCAGGTCTAACACTGAAGCTTTCTTT; CDR3 protein: CATRSNTEAFF; D gene: -; V gene: TRBV24-1; clone size: few; J gene: TRBJ1-1
CDR3 DNA: TGTGCCAGCAGCCAAACGACAGGGGGAGGAGAGACCCAGTACTTC; CDR3 protein: CASSQTTGGGETQYF; D gene: TRBD1; V gene: TRBV7-9; clone size: -; J gene: TRBJ2-5
CDR3 DNA: TGTGCCACCAGTGACGAACAGGGAACCGGGGAGCTGTTTTTT; CDR3 protein: CATSDEQGTGELFF; D gene: -; V gene: TRBV24-1; clone size: many; J gene: TRBJ2-2
CDR3 DNA: TGCAGCATTAAAGGACAGCGTGGGGAACACACAGATACGCAGTATTTT; CDR3 protein: CSIKGQRGEHTDTQYF; D gene: -; V gene: TRBV29-1; clone size: many; J gene: TRBJ2-3
CDR3 DNA: TGTGCCAGCAGTGTGACGGAACTACAAGAGACCCAGTACTTC; CDR3 protein: CASSVTELQETQYF; D gene: -; V gene: TRBV25-1; clone size: many; J gene: TRBJ2-5
CDR3 DNA: TGCAGTGCTAGAGACGGGGCTTGGGGCACTGAAGCTTTCTTT; CDR3 protein: CSARDGAWGTEAFF; D gene: -; V gene: TRBV20-1; clone size: many; J gene: TRBJ1-1
CDR3 DNA: TGCAGCGTTTCAAAGGGGAGGGGGATTAACGAGCAGTACTTC; CDR3 protein: CSVSKGRGINEQYF; D gene: -; V gene: TRBV29-1; clone size: -; J gene: TRBJ2-7
CDR3 DNA: TGTGCCACCAGCAGGGAGACTAGCGGGGTACTAAACTCCTACAATGAGCAGTTCTTC; CDR3 protein: CATSRETSGVLNSYNEQFF; D gene: TRBD2; V gene: TRBV15; clone size: many; J gene: TRBJ2-1
CDR3 DNA: TGCAGTGCTAGCGGGAGGTGGTCAGATACGCAGTATTTT; CDR3 protein: CSASGRWSDTQYF; D gene: TRBD2; V gene: TRBV20-1; clone size: few; J gene: TRBJ2-3
CDR3 DNA: TGTGCCAGCAGCTTAATCCCCGGATTTTACGAGCAGTACTTC; CDR3 protein: CASSLIPGFYEQYF; D gene: -; V gene: TRBV7-8; clone size: -; J gene: TRBJ2-7
CDR3 DNA: TGCAGCGTTGAAGTTAGGGTGAATGAGCAGTTCTTC; CDR3 protein: CSVEVRVNEQFF; D gene: -; V gene: TRBV29-1; clone size: many; J gene: TRBJ2-1
CDR3 DNA: TGTGCCAGCAGCTCGGGGGCCAGCTCCTACAATGAGCAGTTCTTC; CDR3 protein: CASSSGASSYNEQFF; D gene: -; V gene: TRBV7-3; clone size: few; J gene: TRBJ2-1
CDR3 DNA: TGTGCCAGCAGCTTAGCCCAGGGGATTGGGGACACTGAAGCTTTCTTT; CDR3 protein: CASSLAQGIGDTEAFF; D gene: -; V gene: TRBV7-6; clone size: -; J gene: TRBJ1-1
CDR3 DNA: TGCAGGACTGAGAGGACTAGATCCTACAATGAGCAGTTCTTC; CDR3 protein: CRTERTRSYNEQFF; D gene: TRBD2; V gene: TRBV20-1; clone size: -; J gene: TRBJ2-1
CDR3 DNA: TGCGCCAGCAGAGAGTGGAACAGGGGATACCAAGAGACCCAGTACTTC; CDR3 protein: CASREWNRGYQETQYF; D gene: TRBD1; V gene: TRBV5-1; clone size: -; J gene: TRBJ2-5
CDR3 DNA: TGCAGCGTTGAAGACTGGACAGGGGGAAAACTGTTTTTT; CDR3 protein: CSVEDWTGGKLFF; D gene: TRBD1; V gene: TRBV29-1; clone size: -; J gene: TRBJ1-4
CDR3 DNA: TGTGCCAGCAGCGGAACTAGCGGGGTGGTGGATACGCAGTATTTT; CDR3 protein: CASSGTSGVVDTQYF; D gene: TRBD2; V gene: TRBV9; clone size: many; J gene: TRBJ2-3
CDR3 DNA: TGTGCCAGCAGTGAAAGCGGGTCCCGCTTATACAATGAGCAGTTCTTC; CDR3 protein: CASSESGSRLYNEQFF; D gene: -; V gene: TRBV2; clone size: -; J gene: TRBJ2-1
CDR3 DNA: TGCAGTGCCGACTCCCGGGACGCCCACGAGCAGTACTTC; CDR3 protein: CSADSRDAHEQYF; D gene: -; V gene: TRBV20-1; clone size: few; J gene: TRBJ2-7
CDR3 DNA: TGCAGCGTTTGGGGACTAGCGGGAGTAGAGACCCAGTACTTC; CDR3 protein: CSVWGLAGVETQYF; D gene: TRBD2; V gene: TRBV29-1; clone size: many; J gene: TRBJ2-5
CDR3 DNA: TGTGCCAGCAGTTTATGGGTTGCCAATGAGCAGTTCTTC; CDR3 protein: CASSLWVANEQFF; D gene: -; V gene: TRBV28; clone size: -; J gene: TRBJ2-1
CDR3 DNA: TGTGCCAGCAGCCTGGCCAGTGACAATCAGCCCCAGCATTTT; CDR3 protein: CASSLASDNQPQHF; D gene: -; V gene: TRBV6-1; clone size: -; J gene: TRBJ1-5
CDR3 DNA: TGCGCCAGCAGTCAATCTCGGTCTAGCGGGGGTCTCTTGGACACAGATACGCAGTATTTT; CDR3 protein: CASSQSRSSGGLLDTDTQYF; D gene: TRBD2; V gene: TRBV23-1; clone size: -; J gene: TRBJ2-3
CDR3 DNA: TGTGCCAGCAGCCAACCTAGAACTATCACAGATACGCAGTATTTT; CDR3 protein: CASSQPRTITDTQYF; D gene: -; V gene: TRBV4-2; clone size: many; J gene: TRBJ2-3
CDR3 DNA: TGCAGCGTTGTCTCAGGGGCGGCCACCGGGGAGCTGTTTTTT; CDR3 protein: CSVVSGAATGELFF; D gene: -; V gene: TRBV29-1; clone size: few; J gene: TRBJ2-2